This T cell receptor (beta chain) was documented in a study of shared clonotypes between healthy human individuals (TCRdb year 2020). Notes on the research overall: A few men and a couple of women, aged 18 to 49 years, made up the cohort. To increase sequencing depth and limit assay-specific biases, different laboratories used diverse techniques to prepare libraries and sequence TCR repertoires. Per donor, leukapheresis produced somewhere between about 0.9 and 9.5 billion PBMCs. For each donor, CD4 naive and CD4 memory were each run on three plates, CD8 naive on two plates, and CD8 memory on one plate. Blood TCR repertoires of four to six healthy adults were deeply sequenced to estimate repertoire size and the extent of clonotype sharing between individuals. What the authors observed across the whole study: Because the study included a small number of donors, the genetic and exposure-history diversity represented was limited. Based on pairwise subsampling, the degree of clonotype sharing among donors was expected to be affected by sequencing depth. Incomplete sequencing was indicated by rarefaction of sorted-subset datasets, despite the large sequencing depth. When a handful of donors were compared, the shared fraction of clonotypes was about 5.4% for naive CD4, less than 4% for naive CD8, 2% to 2.5% for memory CD4, and 0.35% to 0.5% for memory CD8. Naive subsets generally had larger estimated clonotype richness than memory subsets. Clonotypes shared by all four sorted-subset donors showed higher generation probabilities than non-shared clonotypes. Only blood was sampled, and tissue TCR repertoires likely differ from those in blood.

The CDR3 runs 19 amino acids, cysteine and phenylalanine included. Only the CDR3 region is kept as DNA, spanning 57 bases read in frame from base 1. CDR1 SNHLY and CDR2 FYNNEI are derived from the germline V gene. V and J are trimmed by 6 bases and 0 bases, and the gene matches miss 12 bases of the junction. Using the deep immunoSEQ assay, multiplex PCR amplified TCR CDR3 regions from genomic DNA. Extracted genomic DNA from each cell subset was distributed evenly across all wells of several immunoSEQ 96-well plates, and each plate was treated as a replicate. For sorted subsets, roughly 200 ng of genomic DNA, equivalent to some 33,000 T cell genomes, went into each replicate PCR. Purified libraries were measured with a Qubit 3.0 fluorometer, size-checked on a Bioanalyzer 2100, and measured again with the KAPA Library Quantification kit. Every immunoSEQ 96-well plate was sequenced on a dedicated single-read 150-cycle Illumina NextSeq 550 flow cell. The study's processing was this. The immunoSEQ output contained only junctional sequences without quality scores, so filtering could not match that applied to full-length reads. Sequences were annotated with PyIR, a Python wrapper for IgBLAST v1.9, using IMGT germline references to assign V/J genes and CDR3. Any read was removed if the V/J assignment was weak (E-value above 1e-6), the CDR3 was missing, or the read contained stop codons, out-of-frame junctions, or ambiguous translated residues. V3J clonotypes were defined as sequences sharing an identical inferred V gene, J gene, and CDR3 amino acid sequence. The percentage overlap between two repertoires was calculated by dividing the number of shared unique clonotypes by the size of the smaller repertoire. Richness of each repertoire was evaluated using RTK rarefaction, the Chao1 estimator, and Recon v2.1 estimates of unobserved clonotypes. OLGA was used to compute generation probabilities for all TCRbeta clonotypes that the gDNA method yielded from a few donors. The source is immuneACCESS, and TCRdb retained only in-frame sequences with V and J called. Part of the clones is not carried over; for the studies checked, unresolved V genes explain less than half of this, and the remainder is unexplained. The V and J calls and clone size are taken from that table; D and trimming were inferred from the DNA. The sample table records over 2 million clones; 85% to 95% of these occur just once. Of the sample, 1% to 1.3% falls within the top ten clones.

For the CD8 naive samples, CD45RO-negative cells were positively selected for CCR7, yielding a CD45RA+CCR7+ population from which TemRA cells were excluded. The donors were healthy, HIV-negative adults with no recently reported acute infections or vaccinations. Every donor was a Caucasian adult living in Nashville, Tennessee, USA. Blood was obtained by leukapheresis, after which PBMCs were separated by Ficoll-Histopaque density gradient centrifugation and cryopreserved in liquid nitrogen vapor phase. Purity and quantity of every magnetically sorted T cell population were checked by analytical flow cytometry. Each sorted fraction had its genomic DNA isolated and then quantified by UV absorbance on a Nanodrop 2000c. Of note for this clone: What antigen it recognizes has not been identified. Base qualities are not provided; no much larger clone lies one nucleotide away.

The chain links TRBV2 with TRBJ2-4, with 12 central nucleotides matching TRBD2. The specimen sequenced was naive CD8+ T cells sorted from blood. Interpreted using the paper, the cell subset or site label stands for: CD45RA+CCR7+. The TCR was taken from a man younger than 30 in good health. The CDR3 amino acid sequence is: CASRGQTSGSGIAKNIQYF. The nucleotide sequence is given as TGTGCCAGCAGGGGACAGACTAGCGGGAGTGGGATAGCCAAAAACATTCAGTACTTC.